This T cell receptor beta chain was retrieved from a study of blood T cells in healthy people across ages. Study-level points and caveats: Diversity figures based on one million T cells were deemed too low. Older age coincided with a roughly linear decline in TCR beta diversity per million T cells.

J lost 2 bases, V lost 6 bases, and 10 bases had no gene match. CDR3 length equals 17 residues. Per germline, CDR1 MNHNS and CDR2 SASEGT. Each sample gave at least 6.5 million isolated PBMCs. The second PCR ran roughly 7 to 12 cycles with a sample-barcoded 5' primer and J-beta primers. A template-switch adaptor that had 12 random nucleotides put a tag on each cDNA molecule. TCRdb reanalysed the 5' RACE reads using MiXCR and keeps one entry per CDR3 protein. The sample consists of approximately 1.5 million distinct CDR3 sequences, 30% to 40% of them appearing once. A few counts support this clonotype. Its target is unknown.

The clonotype was recovered from a woman aged 25 to 45 in good health. The sequenced material came from blood. The V call is TRBV6-1, the J call TRBJ2-6, with 7 bases matching TRBD1. CDR3 residues: CASSAQQGLAGANVLTF. The CDR3 DNA reads TGTGCCAGCAGCGCACAACAGGGGCTGGCTGGGGCCAACGTCCTGACTTTC.